This TCR beta chain is drawn from a study of radiotherapy plus CTLA-4 blockade in lung cancer. Study-level information: Patients showed objective responses in about 20% of cases and disease control in about 30%.

The CDR3 contains 21 residues. Trimming left V 6 bases short and J 3 bases short, with 35 bases between. Per the germline V gene, CDR1 is LNHDA and CDR2 is SQIVND (reference sequence). Overall study results and limits: Expansion in blood of tumor-derived TCR clones was seen after radiotherapy plus ipilimumab.

Comment on this clone: Its antigen is still unknown.

Profiled with immunoSEQ multiplex PCR; TCRdb holds only in-frame clones, not every one. The sample consists of about 18,000 clones, about 82% of them appearing once. The sequence was obtained from a human donor with non-small cell lung cancer whose response to radiotherapy plus ipilimumab could not be evaluated. This chain connects TRBV19 to TRBJ2-5, with D possibly being TRBD1 (5 bases). The sample consisted of peripheral blood, taken from a patient treated with radiotherapy plus ipilimumab. CDR3 amino acids: CASSLRQGVSRQRSEEETQYF. For the CDR3, the DNA is TGTGCCAGTAGCTTGCGGCAGGGTGTTTCCCGGCAAAGAAGTGAAGAAGAGACCCAGTACTTC.